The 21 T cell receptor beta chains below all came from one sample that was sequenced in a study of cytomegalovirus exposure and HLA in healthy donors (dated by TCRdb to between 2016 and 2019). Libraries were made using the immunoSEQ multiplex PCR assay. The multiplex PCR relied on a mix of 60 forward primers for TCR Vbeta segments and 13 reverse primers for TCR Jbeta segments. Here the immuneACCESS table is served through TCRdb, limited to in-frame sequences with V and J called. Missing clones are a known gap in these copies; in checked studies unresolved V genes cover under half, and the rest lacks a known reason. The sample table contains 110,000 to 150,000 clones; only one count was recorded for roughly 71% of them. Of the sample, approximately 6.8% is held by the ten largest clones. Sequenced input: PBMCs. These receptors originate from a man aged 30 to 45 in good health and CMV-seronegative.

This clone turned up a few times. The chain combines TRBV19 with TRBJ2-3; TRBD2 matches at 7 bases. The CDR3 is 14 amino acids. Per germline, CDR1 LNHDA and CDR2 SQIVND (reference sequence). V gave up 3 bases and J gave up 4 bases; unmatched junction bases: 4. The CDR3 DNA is TGTGCCAGTAGTATGTCCCTAGCGGCAGATACGCAGTATTTT. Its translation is CASSMSLAADTQYF.

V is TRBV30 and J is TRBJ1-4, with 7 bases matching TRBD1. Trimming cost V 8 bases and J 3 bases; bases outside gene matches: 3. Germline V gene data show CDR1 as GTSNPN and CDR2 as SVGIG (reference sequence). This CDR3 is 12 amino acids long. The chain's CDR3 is CAGTVANEKLFF. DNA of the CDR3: TGTGCCGGGACAGTGGCTAATGAAAAACTGTTTTTT.

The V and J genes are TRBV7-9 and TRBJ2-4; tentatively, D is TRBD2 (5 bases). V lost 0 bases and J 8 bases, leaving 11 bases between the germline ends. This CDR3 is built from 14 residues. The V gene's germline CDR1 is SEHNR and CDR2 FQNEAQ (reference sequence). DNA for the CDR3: TGTGCCAGCAGCTTAGCGCGCCTAGCCGACATTCAGTACTTC. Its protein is CASSLARLADIQYF.

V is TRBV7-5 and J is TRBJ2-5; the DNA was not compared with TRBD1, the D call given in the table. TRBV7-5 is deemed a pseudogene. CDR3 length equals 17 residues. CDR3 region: CARSLVLGPKVLETQYF. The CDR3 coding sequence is TGTGCCAGAAGCTTAGTGCTGGGCCCTAAGGTTCTGGAGACCCAGTACTTC.

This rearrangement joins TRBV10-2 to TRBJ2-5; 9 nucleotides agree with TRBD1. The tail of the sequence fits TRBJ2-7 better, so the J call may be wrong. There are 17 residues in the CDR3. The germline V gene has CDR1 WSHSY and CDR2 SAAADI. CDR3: CASSPTPGTGIAYEQYF. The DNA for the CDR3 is TGCGCCAGCAGTCCTACCCCCGGGACAGGGATAGCCTACGAGCAGTACTTC.

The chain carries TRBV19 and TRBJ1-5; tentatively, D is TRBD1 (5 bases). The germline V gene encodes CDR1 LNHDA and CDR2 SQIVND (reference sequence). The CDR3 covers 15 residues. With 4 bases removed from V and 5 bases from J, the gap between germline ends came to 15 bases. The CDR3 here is CASSKVEQAHQPQHF. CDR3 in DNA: TGTGCCAGTAGTAAAGTCGAACAGGCTCATCAGCCCCAGCATTTT. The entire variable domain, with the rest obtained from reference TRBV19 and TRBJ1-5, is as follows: DGGITQSPKYLFRKEGQNVTLSCEQNLNHDAMYWYRQDPGQGLRLIYYSQIVNDFQKGDIAEGYSVSREKKESFPLTVTSAQKNPTAFYLCASSKVEQAHQPQHFGDGTRLSIL.

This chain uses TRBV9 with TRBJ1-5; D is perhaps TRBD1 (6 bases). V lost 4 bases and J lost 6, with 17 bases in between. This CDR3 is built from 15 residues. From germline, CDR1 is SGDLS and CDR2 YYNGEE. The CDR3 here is CASSFQAVRGQPQHF. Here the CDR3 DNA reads TGTGCCAGCAGCTTCCAGGCGGTCAGGGGTCAGCCCCAGCATTTT.

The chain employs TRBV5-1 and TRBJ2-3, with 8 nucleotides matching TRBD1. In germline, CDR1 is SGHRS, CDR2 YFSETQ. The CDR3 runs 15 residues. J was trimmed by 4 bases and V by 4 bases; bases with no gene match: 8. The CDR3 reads CASSPGQGSADTQYF. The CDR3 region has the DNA TGCGCCAGCAGCCCCGGACAGGGATCGGCAGATACGCAGTATTTT.

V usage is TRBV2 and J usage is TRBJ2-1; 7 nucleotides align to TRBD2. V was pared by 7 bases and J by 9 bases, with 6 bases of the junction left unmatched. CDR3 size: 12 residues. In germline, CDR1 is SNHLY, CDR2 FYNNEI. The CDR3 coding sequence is TGTGCCAGCAATTTAAGGGAGGGTGAGCAGTTCTTC. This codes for CASNLREGEQFF.

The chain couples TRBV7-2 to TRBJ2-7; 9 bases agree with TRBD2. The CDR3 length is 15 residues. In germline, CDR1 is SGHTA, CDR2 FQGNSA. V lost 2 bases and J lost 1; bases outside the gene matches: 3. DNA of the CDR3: TGTGCCAGCAGCTTACTAGCGGGGAAATCCTACGAGCAGTACTTC. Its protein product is CASSLLAGKSYEQYF.

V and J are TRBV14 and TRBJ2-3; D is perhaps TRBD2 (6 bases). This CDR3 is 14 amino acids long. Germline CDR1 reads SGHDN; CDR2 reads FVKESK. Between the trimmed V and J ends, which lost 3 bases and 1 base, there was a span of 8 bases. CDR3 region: CASSQVAGTDTQYF. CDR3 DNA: TGTGCCAGCAGCCAGGTAGCGGGCACAGATACGCAGTATTTT.

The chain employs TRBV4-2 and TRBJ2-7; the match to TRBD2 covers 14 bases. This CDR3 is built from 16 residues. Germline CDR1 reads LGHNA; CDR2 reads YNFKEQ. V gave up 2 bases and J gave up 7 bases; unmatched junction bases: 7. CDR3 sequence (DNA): TGTGCCAGCAGCCAACAAACCGGGACTAGCGGGGGTGAGCAGTACTTC. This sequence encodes CASSQQTGTSGGEQYF.

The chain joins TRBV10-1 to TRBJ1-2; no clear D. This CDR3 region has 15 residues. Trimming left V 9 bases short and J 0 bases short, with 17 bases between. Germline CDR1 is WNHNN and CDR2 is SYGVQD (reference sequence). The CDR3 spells CARPRDVKTNYGYTF. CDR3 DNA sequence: TGCGCCAGGCCTAGAGACGTTAAGACTAACTATGGCTACACCTTC.

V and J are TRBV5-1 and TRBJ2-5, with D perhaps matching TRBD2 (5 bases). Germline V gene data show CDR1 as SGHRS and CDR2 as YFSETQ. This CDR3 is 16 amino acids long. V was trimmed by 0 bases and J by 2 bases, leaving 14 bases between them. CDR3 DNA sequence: TGCGCCAGCAGCTTGGCCGTGGGTGGAGGACAAGAGACCCAGTACTTC. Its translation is CASSLAVGGGQETQYF.

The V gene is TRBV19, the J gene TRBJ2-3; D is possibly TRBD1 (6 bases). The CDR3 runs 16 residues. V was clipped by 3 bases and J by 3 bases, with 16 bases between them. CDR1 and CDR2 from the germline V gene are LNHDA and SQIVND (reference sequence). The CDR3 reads CASSMGPGTKTDTQYF. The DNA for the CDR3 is TGTGCCAGTAGTATGGGTCCCGGGACAAAGACAGATACGCAGTATTTT. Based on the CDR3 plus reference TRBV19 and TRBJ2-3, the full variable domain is DGGITQSPKYLFRKEGQNVTLSCEQNLNHDAMYWYRQDPGQGLRLIYYSQIVNDFQKGDIAEGYSVSREKKESFPLTVTSAQKNPTAFYLCASSMGPGTKTDTQYFGPGTRLTVL.

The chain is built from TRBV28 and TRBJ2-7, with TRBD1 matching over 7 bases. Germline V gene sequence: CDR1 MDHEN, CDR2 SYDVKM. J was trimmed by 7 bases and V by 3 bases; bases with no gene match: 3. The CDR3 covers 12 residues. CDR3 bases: TGTGCCAGCAGTTTCAGGACAGGAGAGCAGTACTTC. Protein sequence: CASSFRTGEQYF. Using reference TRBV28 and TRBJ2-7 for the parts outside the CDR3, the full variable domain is DVKVTQSSRYLVKRTGEKVFLECVQDMDHENMFWYRQDPGLGLRLIYFSYDVKMKEKGDIPEGYSVSREKKERFSLILESASTNQTSMYLCASSFRTGEQYFGPGTRLTVT.

CDR3 DNA: TGTGCCACACTGGGATCTCAGGGGGACCTCGAAGCTTTCTTT. It specifies CATLGSQGDLEAFF. The chain has TRBV2 and TRBJ1-1, with 7 bases that match TRBD1. This CDR3 contains 14 residues. Germline-derived CDR1 and CDR2 are SNHLY and FYNNEI. The ends lost 10 bases at V and 8 bases at J; junction bases unmatched: 16.

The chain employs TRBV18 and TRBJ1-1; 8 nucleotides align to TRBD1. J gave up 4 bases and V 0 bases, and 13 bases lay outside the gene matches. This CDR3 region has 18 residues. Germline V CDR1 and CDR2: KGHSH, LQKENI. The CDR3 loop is CASSPPTGVLGSGTEAFF. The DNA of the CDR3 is TGTGCCAGCTCACCACCGACAGGGGTTTTGGGTTCGGGCACTGAAGCTTTCTTT.

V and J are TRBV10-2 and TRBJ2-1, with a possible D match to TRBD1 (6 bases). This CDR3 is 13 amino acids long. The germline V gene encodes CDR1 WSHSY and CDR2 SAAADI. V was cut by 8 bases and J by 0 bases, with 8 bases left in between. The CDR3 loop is CASGTSSYNEQFF. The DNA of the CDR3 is TGCGCCAGCGGGACAAGCTCCTACAATGAGCAGTTCTTC.

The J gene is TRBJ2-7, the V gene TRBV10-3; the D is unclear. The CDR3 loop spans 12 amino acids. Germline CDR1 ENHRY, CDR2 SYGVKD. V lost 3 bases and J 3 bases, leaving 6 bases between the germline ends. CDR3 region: CAISEEDYEQYF. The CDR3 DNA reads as TGTGCCATCAGTGAAGAGGACTACGAGCAGTACTTC.

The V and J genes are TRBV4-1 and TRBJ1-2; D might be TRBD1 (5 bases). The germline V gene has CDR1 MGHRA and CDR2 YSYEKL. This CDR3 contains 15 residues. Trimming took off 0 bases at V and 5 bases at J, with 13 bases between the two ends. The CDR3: CASSQDGAGGYGYTF. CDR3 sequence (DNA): TGCGCCAGCAGCCAAGATGGGGCGGGAGGGTATGGCTACACCTTC.